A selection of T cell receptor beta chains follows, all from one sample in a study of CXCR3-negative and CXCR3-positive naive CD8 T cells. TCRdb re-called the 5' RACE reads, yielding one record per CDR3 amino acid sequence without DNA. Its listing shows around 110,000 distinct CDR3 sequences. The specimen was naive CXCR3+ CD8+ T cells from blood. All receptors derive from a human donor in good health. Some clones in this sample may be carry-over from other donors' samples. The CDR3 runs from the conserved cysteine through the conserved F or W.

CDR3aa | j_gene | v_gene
CASSLGWNSNQPQHF | TRBJ1-5 | TRBV13
CASSPGQPYGYTF | TRBJ1-2 | TRBV7-9
CASSLAMASGRNTIYF | TRBJ1-3 | TRBV7-6
CASSIGGVNTEAFF | TRBJ1-1 | TRBV19
CASSVGAGLSGANVLTF | TRBJ2-6 | TRBV9
CSVVGRVQYNEQFF | TRBJ2-1 | TRBV29-1
CASSHTGTSAYNEQFF | TRBJ2-1 | TRBV27
CASWAPVSSSGNTIYF | TRBJ1-3 | TRBV6-1
CSASGISDTQYF | TRBJ2-3 | TRBV20-1
CASSFRGLVLAQHF | TRBJ1-5 | TRBV28
CASSQCPAMRGRTGELFF | TRBJ2-2 | TRBV23-1
CAWSMSPSGYEQYF | TRBJ2-7 | TRBV30
CASSWDRVGTEAFF | TRBJ1-1 | TRBV7-9
CASSHLLAGSPYEQYF | TRBJ2-7 | TRBV4-1
CASNGHRLNTDTQYF | TRBJ2-3 | TRBV28
CASSSSGGWPEAFF | TRBJ1-1 | TRBV7-9
CASSPGGPYNEQFF | TRBJ2-1 | TRBV18
CASSYYGKETQYF | TRBJ2-5 | TRBV6-5
CASSSEGGNNEQFF | TRBJ2-1 | TRBV7-9
CASSLTSYNEQFF | TRBJ2-1 | TRBV5-1
CASRLTDSLLGTEAFF | TRBJ1-1 | TRBV12-3/TRBV12-4
CASNLRQGGTGELFF | TRBJ2-2 | TRBV28
CSVVVGSYEQYF | TRBJ2-7 | TRBV29-1
CASSTRTGRTDTQYF | TRBJ2-3 | TRBV11-2
CASSPPRGSTDTQYF | TRBJ2-3 | TRBV7-9
CATSDPTGIGELFF | TRBJ2-2 | TRBV24-1
CASSPRTMNTEAFF | TRBJ1-1 | TRBV7-8
CASSFMSGSQHEQFF | TRBJ2-1 | TRBV28
CASSLDRHLRTNTGELFF | TRBJ2-2 | TRBV11-2
CASRSGLELTEAFF | TRBJ1-1 | TRBV7-9
CASSLEPGLSITEAFF | TRBJ1-1 | TRBV5-5
CASSSTGGGGYGYTF | TRBJ1-2 | TRBV7-2
CASSQDLEGTSEAFF | TRBJ1-1 | TRBV4-1
CASSHRGGRQDSYEQYF | TRBJ2-7 | TRBV14
CASSLSGTGSSRGYTF | TRBJ1-2 | TRBV5-1
CGARGADNQPQHF | TRBJ1-5 | TRBV20-1
CSVDEGQGLNTEAFF | TRBJ1-1 | TRBV29-1
CASSQGDRGLNTEAFF | TRBJ1-1 | TRBV3-1
CASSIQGMEPQHF | TRBJ1-5 | TRBV19
CASSILLTGRAGELFF | TRBJ2-2 | TRBV19
CASSEPGAGETQYF | TRBJ2-5 | TRBV10-1
CASSYTLGVNYGYTF | TRBJ1-2 | TRBV6-6
CASSSGLNYEQYF | TRBJ2-7 | TRBV7-9
CASSLGFRGRDTGELFF | TRBJ2-2 | TRBV28
CASSLDGPDYEQYF | TRBJ2-7 | TRBV12-3/TRBV12-4
CAWSVGAGNTEAFF | TRBJ1-1 | TRBV30